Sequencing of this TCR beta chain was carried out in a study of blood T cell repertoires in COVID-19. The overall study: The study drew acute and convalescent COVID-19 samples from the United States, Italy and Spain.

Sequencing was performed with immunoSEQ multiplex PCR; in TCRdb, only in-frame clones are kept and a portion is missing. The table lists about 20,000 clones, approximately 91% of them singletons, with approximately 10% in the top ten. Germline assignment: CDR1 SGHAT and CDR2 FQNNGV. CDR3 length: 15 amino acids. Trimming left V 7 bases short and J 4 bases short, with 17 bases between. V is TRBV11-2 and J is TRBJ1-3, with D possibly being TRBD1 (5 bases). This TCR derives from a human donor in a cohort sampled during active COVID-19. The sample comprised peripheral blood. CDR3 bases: TGTGCCAGCACAGGCCTACAGGTCCCAGGAAACACCATATATTTT. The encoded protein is CASTGLQVPGNTIYF.